This is a list of T cell receptor beta chains from one sample in a study of OX40 agonist ivuxolimab in advanced cancers. Only in-frame clones appear in the TCRdb table, and some are missing; sequencing was by immunoSEQ multiplex PCR. Of some 100,000 clones listed, about nine tenths are singletons. The starting material was CD4+ or CD8+ T cells sorted from blood, obtained in a trial of the OX40 agonist ivuxolimab. These receptors were collected from an adult with an advanced solid tumor such as melanoma, head and neck, liver or kidney cancer. The CDR3 runs from the conserved cysteine through the conserved F or W. The D gene is left open where the match is weak. Clone size, where shown, is once, few, many, or a class for clones that have expanded.

d_call: NA
clone_size: NA
j_call: TRBJ2-5
v_call: TRBV5-8
cdr3_aa: CASSLAPGEGTQYF
cdr3_nt: TGTGCCAGCAGCTTGGCCCCAGGGGAAGGGACCCAGTACTTC

d_call: NA
clone_size: NA
j_call: TRBJ2-7
v_call: TRBV9
cdr3_aa: CASSVDGDGQPSSYEQYF
cdr3_nt: TGTGCCAGCAGCGTAGATGGGGATGGACAGCCGAGCTCCTACGAGCAGTACTTC

d_call: NA
clone_size: NA
j_call: TRBJ2-1
v_call: TRBV6-5
cdr3_aa: CASRGFSRENEQFF
cdr3_nt: TGTGCCAGCAGAGGGTTTTCGAGAGAAAATGAGCAGTTCTTC

d_call: NA
clone_size: NA
j_call: TRBJ2-7
v_call: TRBV28
cdr3_aa: CASKTGALDEQYF
cdr3_nt: TGTGCCAGCAAGACGGGGGCGTTAGACGAGCAGTACTTC

d_call: TRBD2
clone_size: NA
j_call: TRBJ2-1
v_call: TRBV5-6
cdr3_aa: CASYTKGGRIEQFF
cdr3_nt: TGTGCCAGCTACACTAAAGGCGGGAGGATTGAGCAGTTCTTC

d_call: TRBD2
clone_size: NA
j_call: TRBJ2-7
v_call: TRBV7-2
cdr3_aa: CASSFAGVGSYEQYF
cdr3_nt: TGTGCCAGCAGCTTTGCGGGAGTGGGCTCCTACGAGCAGTACTTC

d_call: NA
clone_size: NA
j_call: TRBJ1-6
v_call: TRBV19
cdr3_aa: CASSPMTGAARSPLHF
cdr3_nt: TGTGCCAGTAGTCCGATGACAGGCGCTGCTAGGTCACCCCTCCACTTT

d_call: TRBD1
clone_size: NA
j_call: TRBJ1-1
v_call: TRBV10-3
cdr3_aa: CAISDRDRASTEAFF
cdr3_nt: TGTGCCATCAGTGACCGGGACAGGGCCTCAACTGAAGCTTTCTTT

d_call: NA
clone_size: NA
j_call: TRBJ2-5
v_call: TRBV5-4
cdr3_aa: CASSLDRQETQYF
cdr3_nt: TGTGCCAGCAGCTTGGACAGGCAAGAGACCCAGTACTTC

d_call: NA
clone_size: NA
j_call: TRBJ2-7
v_call: TRBV18
cdr3_aa: CASSPNPEVLDEQYF
cdr3_nt: TGTGCCAGCTCACCCAACCCCGAGGTGCTCGACGAGCAGTACTTC

d_call: TRBD1
clone_size: NA
j_call: TRBJ1-4
v_call: TRBV7-2
cdr3_aa: CASKAGTGFGELFF
cdr3_nt: TGTGCCAGCAAGGCCGGGACAGGCTTCGGAGAACTGTTTTTT

d_call: NA
clone_size: few
j_call: TRBJ2-7
v_call: TRBV29-1
cdr3_aa: CSVVSPFRNEQYF
cdr3_nt: TGCAGCGTTGTCAGCCCCTTCAGAAACGAGCAGTACTTC

d_call: NA
clone_size: NA
j_call: TRBJ2-5
v_call: TRBV5-1
cdr3_aa: CASNGGKGTQYF
cdr3_nt: TGCGCCAGCAACGGTGGGAAGGGGACCCAGTACTTC

d_call: NA
clone_size: NA
j_call: TRBJ2-7
v_call: TRBV5-1
cdr3_aa: CASSLAVGDIYEQYF
cdr3_nt: TGCGCCAGCAGCTTGGCGGTAGGGGATATCTACGAGCAGTACTTC

d_call: TRBD1
clone_size: few
j_call: TRBJ1-2
v_call: TRBV5-1
cdr3_aa: CASSLATGGYGYTF
cdr3_nt: TGCGCCAGCAGCTTGGCGACAGGGGGCTATGGCTACACCTTC

d_call: NA
clone_size: NA
j_call: TRBJ2-2
v_call: TRBV5-1
cdr3_aa: CASSLGAGDTGELFF
cdr3_nt: TGCGCCAGCAGCTTGGGAGCAGGGGACACCGGGGAGCTGTTTTTT

d_call: TRBD1
clone_size: NA
j_call: TRBJ1-4
v_call: TRBV30
cdr3_aa: CASSGGGKLFF
cdr3_nt: TGTGCCTCTTCAGGGGGGGGAAAACTGTTTTTT

d_call: NA
clone_size: NA
j_call: TRBJ1-5
v_call: TRBV30
cdr3_aa: CAWRGSHNQPQHF
cdr3_nt: TGTGCCTGGAGAGGCAGCCACAATCAGCCCCAGCATTTT

d_call: NA
clone_size: NA
j_call: TRBJ2-2
v_call: TRBV5-1
cdr3_aa: CASSPRSLGELFF
cdr3_nt: TGCGCCAGCAGCCCGCGGTCGCTCGGGGAGCTGTTTTTT

d_call: NA
clone_size: once
j_call: TRBJ2-1
v_call: TRBV15
cdr3_aa: CATSRLDSAEQFF
cdr3_nt: TGTGCCACCAGCAGACTAGACAGCGCTGAGCAGTTCTTC

d_call: TRBD2
clone_size: NA
j_call: TRBJ2-7
v_call: TRBV2
cdr3_aa: CASRLAGTIYEQYF
cdr3_nt: TGTGCCAGCCGGCTAGCGGGCACCATCTACGAGCAGTACTTC

d_call: TRBD2
clone_size: once
j_call: TRBJ2-7
v_call: TRBV7-9
cdr3_aa: CASSLEGTSGYEQYF
cdr3_nt: TGTGCCAGCAGCTTAGAGGGGACTAGCGGGTATGAGCAGTACTTC

d_call: TRBD1
clone_size: NA
j_call: TRBJ1-2
v_call: TRBV11-2
cdr3_aa: CASSFQTGDLLYGYTF
cdr3_nt: TGTGCCAGCAGCTTCCAAACAGGGGACCTACTTTATGGCTACACCTTC

d_call: NA
clone_size: NA
j_call: TRBJ1-5
v_call: TRBV2
cdr3_aa: CASSEIPANQPQHF
cdr3_nt: TGTGCCAGCAGTGAGATCCCAGCCAATCAGCCCCAGCATTTT

d_call: NA
clone_size: few
j_call: TRBJ1-2
v_call: TRBV6-5
cdr3_aa: CASSYSAEYGYTF
cdr3_nt: TGTGCCAGCAGTTACTCGGCCGAATATGGCTACACCTTC

d_call: TRBD2
clone_size: NA
j_call: TRBJ2-1
v_call: TRBV9
cdr3_aa: CASSPREGGSGEQFF
cdr3_nt: TGTGCCAGCAGCCCTCGTGAGGGCGGGAGCGGGGAGCAGTTCTTC

d_call: TRBD1
clone_size: NA
j_call: TRBJ1-1
v_call: TRBV5-5
cdr3_aa: CASSMGGQMNTEAFF
cdr3_nt: TGTGCCAGCAGCATGGGGGGACAGATGAACACTGAAGCTTTCTTT

d_call: NA
clone_size: NA
j_call: TRBJ2-1
v_call: TRBV7-2
cdr3_aa: CASSLLPETTQFF
cdr3_nt: TGTGCCAGCAGCCTCCTCCCCGAGACGACGCAGTTCTTC